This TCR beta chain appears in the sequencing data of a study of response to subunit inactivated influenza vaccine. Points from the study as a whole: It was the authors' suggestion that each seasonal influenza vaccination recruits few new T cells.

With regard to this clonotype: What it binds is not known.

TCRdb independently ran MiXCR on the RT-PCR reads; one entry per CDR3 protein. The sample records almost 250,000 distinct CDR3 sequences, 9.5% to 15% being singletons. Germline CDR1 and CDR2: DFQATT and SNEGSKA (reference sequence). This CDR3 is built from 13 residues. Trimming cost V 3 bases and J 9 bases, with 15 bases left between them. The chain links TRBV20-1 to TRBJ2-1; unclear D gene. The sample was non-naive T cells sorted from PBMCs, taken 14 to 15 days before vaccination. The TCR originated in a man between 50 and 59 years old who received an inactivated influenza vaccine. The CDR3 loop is CSARKRSGGEQFF. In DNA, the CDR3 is TGCAGTGCTAGGAAGAGATCGGGCGGTGAGCAGTTCTTC.